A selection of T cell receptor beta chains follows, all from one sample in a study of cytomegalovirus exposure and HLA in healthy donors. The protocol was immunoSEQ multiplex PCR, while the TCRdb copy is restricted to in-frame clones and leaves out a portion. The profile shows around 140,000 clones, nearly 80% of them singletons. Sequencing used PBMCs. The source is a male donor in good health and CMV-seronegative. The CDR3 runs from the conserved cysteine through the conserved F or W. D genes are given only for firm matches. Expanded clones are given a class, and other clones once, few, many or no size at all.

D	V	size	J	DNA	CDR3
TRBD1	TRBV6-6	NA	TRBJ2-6	TGTGCCAGCACCTCAGGGGGCTCCGGGGCCAACGTCCTGACTTTC	CASTSGGSGANVLTF
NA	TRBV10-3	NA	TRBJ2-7	TGTGCCATTTCTAGTGCCGTCTACGAGCAGTACTTC	CAISSAVYEQYF
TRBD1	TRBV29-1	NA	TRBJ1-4	TGCAGCGCGCGACAGGGAACTAATGAAAAACTGTTTTTT	CSARQGTNEKLFF
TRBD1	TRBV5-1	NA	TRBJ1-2	TGCGCCAGCAGCTTGGCAGGGGGCGCCGATGGCTACACCTTC	CASSLAGGADGYTF
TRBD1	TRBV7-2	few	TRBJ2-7	TGTGCCAGCAGCTGGGACAGGGGTAATGAGCAGTACTTC	CASSWDRGNEQYF
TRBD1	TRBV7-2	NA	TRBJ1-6	TGTGCCAGCAGCCCGGGACAGGGGTATAATTCACCCCTCCACTTT	CASSPGQGYNSPLHF
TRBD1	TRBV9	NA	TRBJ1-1	TGTGCCAGCAGCGACCTTAGGGGGCGCGAGGGCACTGAAGCTTTCTTT	CASSDLRGREGTEAFF
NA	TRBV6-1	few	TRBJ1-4	TGTGCCAGCAGTGAAAGCGGAGGCGATGAAAAACTGTTTTTT	CASSESGGDEKLFF
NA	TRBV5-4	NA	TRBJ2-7	TGTGCCAGCAGCCCTAGAAGTGGACAGTCCTACGAGCAGTACTTC	CASSPRSGQSYEQYF
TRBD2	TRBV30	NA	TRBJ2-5	TGTGCCTGGACCCCCCTAGCGGGGGGGCTTGAGACCCAGTACTTC	CAWTPLAGGLETQYF
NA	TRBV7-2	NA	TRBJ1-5	TGTGCCAGCAGCTTAGGGCTCTATCAGCCCCAGCATTTT	CASSLGLYQPQHF
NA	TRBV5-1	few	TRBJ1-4	TGCGCCAGCAGCTTATCCGGGATTAATGAAAAACTGTTTTTT	CASSLSGINEKLFF
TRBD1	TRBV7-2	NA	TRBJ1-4	TGTGCCAGCAGTAGGGACAGGGGATCGACTAATGAAAAACTGTTTTTT	CASSRDRGSTNEKLFF
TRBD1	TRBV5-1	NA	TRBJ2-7	TGCGCCAGCAGCCCGGGGACAGGGGGCTACGAGCAGTACTTC	CASSPGTGGYEQYF
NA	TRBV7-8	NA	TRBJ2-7	TGTGCCAGCAGCCCACAGGGTAGCAGCTACGAGCAGTACTTC	CASSPQGSSYEQYF
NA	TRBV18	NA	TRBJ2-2	TGTGCCAGCTCACCACGAGAATTCACCGGGGAGCTGTTTTTT	CASSPREFTGELFF
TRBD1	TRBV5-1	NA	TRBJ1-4	TGCGCCAGCAGCCCCGGGACAGGGCCAGAAAAACTGTTTTTT	CASSPGTGPEKLFF
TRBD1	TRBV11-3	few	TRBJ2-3	TGTGCCAGCAGCTCGGGACAGGCCACTAGCACAGATACGCAGTATTTT	CASSSGQATSTDTQYF
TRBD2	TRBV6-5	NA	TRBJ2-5	TGTGCCAGCAGTTACTCGAGCGGGACCCAGGAGACCCAGTACTTC	CASSYSSGTQETQYF
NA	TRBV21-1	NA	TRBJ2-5	TGTGCCAGCAGCAAAGAAAGCAGGGGGCTGGAGACCCAGTACTTC	CASSKESRGLETQYF
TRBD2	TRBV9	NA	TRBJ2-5	TGTGCCAGCAGCGTAGGGGCTGCGGGGGGGTACCAAGAGACCCAGTACTTC	CASSVGAAGGYQETQYF
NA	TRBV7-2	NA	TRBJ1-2	TGTGCCAGCAGCATTACAGGGAACTATGGCTACACCTTC	CASSITGNYGYTF
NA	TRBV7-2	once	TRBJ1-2	TGTGCCAGCAGCCTTCTTATGCGCTATGGCTACACCTTC	CASSLLMRYGYTF
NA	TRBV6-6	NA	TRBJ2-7	TGTGCCAGCAGTTACGAGGTGAGAAACTACGAGCAGTACTTC	CASSYEVRNYEQYF
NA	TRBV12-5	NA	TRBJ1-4	TGTGCTAGTGGTGCGGAGGGAGAAGGTGAAAAACTGTTTTTT	CASGAEGEGEKLFF
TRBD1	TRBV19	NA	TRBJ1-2	TGTGCCAGTAGTACCCGGGACAGGGGATTTAACTATGGCTACACCTTC	CASSTRDRGFNYGYTF
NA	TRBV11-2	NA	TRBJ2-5	TGTGCCAGCAGCTTACTGGGACACATCCAAGAGACCCAGTACTTC	CASSLLGHIQETQYF
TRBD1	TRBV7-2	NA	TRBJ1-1	TGTGCCAGCAGACGTCGACAGGGATCAGACACTGAAGCTTTCTTT	CASRRRQGSDTEAFF
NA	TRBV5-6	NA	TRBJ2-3	TGTGCCAGCAGCTTGAGGGGGATATTTCGCACAGATACGCAGTATTTT	CASSLRGIFRTDTQYF
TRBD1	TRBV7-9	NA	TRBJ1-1	TGTGCCAGCAGCTTACGGCAGGGGGCGACTGAAGCTTTCTTT	CASSLRQGATEAFF
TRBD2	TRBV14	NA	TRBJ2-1	TGTGCCAGCAGCCAAGATATAAGCGGGGGGGCAAGAGATGAGCAGTTCTTC	CASSQDISGGARDEQFF
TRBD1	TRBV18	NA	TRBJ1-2	TGTGCCAGCTCACCCCCGTTAACAGGGGGTTATGGCTACACCTTC	CASSPPLTGGYGYTF
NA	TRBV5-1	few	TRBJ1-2	TGCGCCAGCAGCGTGCAGGGTGATGGCTACACCTTC	CASSVQGDGYTF
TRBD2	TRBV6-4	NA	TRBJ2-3	TGTGCCAGCAGTGACTCGGGGTCCGGGGGGTCAGATACGCAGTATTTT	CASSDSGSGGSDTQYF
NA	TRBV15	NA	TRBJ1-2	TGTGCCACCCTCGACGGGGTGAGCTATGGCTACACCTTC	CATLDGVSYGYTF
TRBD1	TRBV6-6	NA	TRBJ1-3	TGTGCCAGCACTGGGACAGGGGGTTCTATAAACACCATATATTTT	CASTGTGGSINTIYF
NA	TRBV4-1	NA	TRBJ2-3	TGCGCCAGCAGCTTAGCGTCAGATACGCAGTATTTT	CASSLASDTQYF
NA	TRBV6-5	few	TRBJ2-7	TGTGCCAGCAGTTACGGGAGCTCGAACGAGCAGTACTTC	CASSYGSSNEQYF
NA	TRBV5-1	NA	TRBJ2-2	TGCGCCAGCAGCTTGGGACAGCGCGACACCGGGGAGCTGTTTTTT	CASSLGQRDTGELFF
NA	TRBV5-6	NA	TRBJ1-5	TGTGCCAGCAGCTTGGGGGGGCTGGGGCAGCCCCAGCATTTT	CASSLGGLGQPQHF
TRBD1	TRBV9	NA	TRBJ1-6	TGTGCCAGCAGCGCACAGGGGGCAGGAGGGTCACCCCTCCACTTT	CASSAQGAGGSPLHF
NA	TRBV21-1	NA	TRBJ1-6	TGTGCCAGCAGCCCTCCTTCGCGGCTAAGGCGCAATTCACCCCTCCACTTT	CASSPPSRLRRNSPLHF
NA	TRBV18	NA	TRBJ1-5	TGTGCCAGCTCACCCGGGAGCAATCAGCCCCAGCATTTT	CASSPGSNQPQHF